Sequencing of this TCR beta chain was carried out in a study of cytomegalovirus exposure and HLA in healthy donors. In its sample, this clone was seen a few times. Its cognate antigen is unknown. Findings and caveats of the study: A later analysis reportedly identified an Asian-associated ancestry cluster as carrying fewer N-insertions than the roughly 670-donor mean. The study designated about 160 TCR beta chains cytomegalovirus-associated. For most TCR beta V segments, an earlier analysis put the productive rate at about 90% or about 30% of the time.

The PCR used 60 Vbeta and 13 Jbeta primers. Data came from immunoSEQ multiplex PCR; TCRdb stores just in-frame clones and leaves some out. The sample shows more than 95,000 clones, about 75% of them seen only once. V was trimmed by 4 bases and J by 0 bases, leaving 14 bases between them. The CDR3 length is 15 residues. Germline values: CDR1 SGHNT, CDR2 YYREEE (reference sequence). Material: PBMCs. This TCR was recovered from a man aged 55 to 70 in good health and CMV-seropositive. J is TRBJ2-7 and V is TRBV5-4; perhaps TRBD1 as D (6 bases). The CDR3 spells CASSLDPGASYEQYF. DNA for the CDR3: TGTGCCAGCAGCCTTGACCCAGGGGCCTCCTACGAGCAGTACTTC. Looking up the rest from reference TRBV5-4 and TRBJ2-7 gives the full variable domain: ETGVTQSPTHLIKTRGQQVTLRCSSQSGHNTVSWYQQALGQGPQFIFQYYREEENGRGNFPPRFSGLQFPNYSSELNVNALELDDSALYLCASSLDPGASYEQYFGPGTRLTVT.